This is a list of T cell receptor beta chains from one sample in a study of blood T cell repertoires in COVID-19. The assay was immunoSEQ multiplex PCR, and TCRdb's table has in-frame clones only and misses some. The table has fewer than 400,000 clones, around 90% seen once. The sequencing sample was made of peripheral blood. The receptors derive from a woman aged 25 to 39 with COVID-19, enrolled during active disease. Each CDR3 is given with its conserved first and last residue. Each record gives: D gene, J gene, V gene, clone size, CDR3 protein, CDR3 DNA. A D gene is named only where the DNA matches it firmly. Some rows mark clone size as missing; the rest say once, few, many or name a class of expanded clone.

TRBD1,TRBJ1-2,TRBV7-9,.,CASSPPTGTYGYTF,TGTGCCAGCAGCCCGCCGACAGGGACCTATGGCTACACCTTC
.,TRBJ1-2,TRBV3-1/TRBV3-2,.,CASSQDARTVGYTF,TGTGCCAGCAGCCAAGATGCTCGAACAGTTGGCTACACCTTC
.,TRBJ2-2,TRBV5-3,.,CARSSGQLGRNTGELFF,TGTGCCAGAAGTTCTGGACAGTTAGGTCGCAACACCGGGGAGCTGTTTTTT
TRBD1,TRBJ2-5,TRBV3-1/TRBV3-2,once,CASSHSGTGEQETQYF,TGTGCCAGCAGCCACTCCGGGACAGGGGAGCAAGAGACCCAGTACTTC
.,TRBJ2-1,TRBV7-9,.,CASSLFGEGHEQFF,TGTGCCAGCAGCTTATTCGGGGAAGGGCATGAGCAGTTCTTC
.,TRBJ2-5,TRBV7-2,.,CASSLLYRYLQETQYF,TGTGCCAGCAGCTTACTGTACAGATACCTTCAAGAGACCCAGTACTTC
TRBD1,TRBJ1-1,TRBV11-2,.,CASSPLTGMNTEAFF,TGTGCCAGCAGCCCGCTGACAGGGATGAACACTGAAGCTTTCTTT
.,TRBJ1-2,TRBV25-1,.,CASSATVNYGYTF,TGTGCCAGCAGTGCGACAGTAAACTATGGCTACACCTTC
TRBD1,TRBJ1-2,TRBV4-1,.,CASSQDRTGGGGLDGYTF,TGCGCCAGCAGCCAAGATAGGACAGGGGGCGGTGGATTGGATGGCTACACCTTC
.,TRBJ1-3,TRBV4-1,.,CASSRGGIGNTIYF,TGCGCCAGCAGCCGAGGGGGAATCGGAAACACCATATATTTT
TRBD2,TRBJ2-4,TRBV5-1,.,CASSLGLAGDGQNIQYF,TGCGCCAGCAGCTTGGGACTAGCGGGAGACGGCCAAAACATTCAGTACTTC
TRBD1,TRBJ1-1,TRBV27,.,CASSFDMGQGVSFF,TGTGCCAGCAGTTTCGATATGGGACAGGGAGTATCTTTCTTT
TRBD1,TRBJ1-2,TRBV6-5,many,CATGQGANYGYTF,TGTGCCACTGGACAGGGGGCGAACTATGGCTACACCTTC
TRBD1,TRBJ2-7,TRBV30,once,CAWSGRDSPYEQYF,TGTGCCTGGAGTGGACGGGACAGCCCCTACGAGCAGTACTTC
TRBD1,TRBJ2-2,TRBV5-4,.,CASSLGQGNTGELFF,TGTGCCAGCAGCTTAGGACAGGGGAACACCGGGGAGCTGTTTTTT
TRBD2,TRBJ2-7,TRBV6-5,few,CATSLLAESSYEQYF,TGTGCCACATCCCTACTAGCGGAAAGCTCCTACGAGCAGTACTTC
.,TRBJ2-1,TRBV2,.,CASSDQGEQFF,TGTGCCAGCAGTGACCAGGGTGAGCAGTTCTTC
TRBD2,TRBJ2-1,TRBV5-6,.,CASGRLAGERNEQFF,TGTGCCAGCGGTCGACTAGCGGGAGAACGGAATGAGCAGTTCTTC
TRBD1,TRBJ1-6,TRBV7-9,.,CASSLTSTGGNSPLHF,TGTGCCAGCAGCTTGACATCGACAGGGGGGAATTCACCCCTCCACTTT
.,TRBJ1-6,TRBV5-8,.,CASSVARVSSYNSPLHF,TGTGCCAGCAGCGTGGCACGGGTAAGCTCCTATAATTCACCCCTCCACTTT
.,TRBJ2-1,TRBV24-1,.,CATSDPDRNNEQFF,TGTGCCACCAGTGATCCCGACAGGAACAATGAGCAGTTCTTC
.,TRBJ1-4,TRBV27,.,CASSTNQGINEKLFF,TGTGCCAGCAGTACAAATCAGGGGATTAATGAAAAACTGTTTTTT
.,TRBJ1-2,TRBV6-4,.,CASSPAPDSGYGYTF,TGTGCCAGCAGCCCCGCCCCTGACAGCGGGTATGGCTACACCTTC
TRBD2,TRBJ2-1,TRBV7-8,.,CASSLHSTSGMGSYNEQFF,TGTGCCAGCAGCTTACATTCGACTAGCGGGATGGGTTCCTACAATGAGCAGTTCTTC
.,TRBJ1-2,TRBV3-1/TRBV3-2,.,CASSQDLGTVRGYTF,TGTGCCAGCAGCCAAGATCTGGGCACGGTTAGGGGCTACACCTTC
.,TRBJ2-6,TRBV9,once,CASSVDDRTSGANVLTF,TGTGCCAGCAGCGTAGACGACAGAACCTCTGGGGCCAACGTCCTGACTTTC
TRBD1,TRBJ1-1,TRBV5-1,.,CASSLLDRAMNTEAFF,TGCGCCAGCAGCTTATTGGACAGGGCGATGAACACTGAAGCTTTCTTT
TRBD1,TRBJ1-1,TRBV2,.,CASSESIAGTGRPEAFF,TGTGCCAGCAGTGAAAGTATTGCGGGGACAGGGAGACCTGAAGCTTTCTTT
.,TRBJ2-2,TRBV6-5,.,CASTRSPGELFF,TGTGCCAGCACCCGCAGTCCCGGGGAGCTGTTTTTT
.,TRBJ2-7,TRBV30,.,CAWTRGAGQSGYF,TGTGCCTGGACCCGAGGCGCGGGACAGTCAGGGTACTTC
TRBD1,TRBJ2-2,TRBV9,.,CASSHTRTGAGPGELFF,TGTGCCAGCAGCCACACCCGGACAGGGGCAGGTCCCGGGGAGCTGTTTTTT
.,TRBJ2-3,TRBV28,.,CASSFRQNTQYF,TGTGCCAGCAGTTTCCGACAGAATACGCAGTATTTT
TRBD1,TRBJ1-2,TRBV5-7,.,CASSLSAQGNYGYTF,TGTGCCAGCAGCTTGTCGGCACAGGGGAACTATGGCTACACCTTC
TRBD1,TRBJ1-2,TRBV5-5,.,CASKTGGYGYTF,TGTGCCAGCAAGACAGGGGGTTATGGCTACACCTTC
TRBD1,TRBJ2-3,TRBV19,.,CASRVQGADTQYF,TGTGCCAGTAGGGTACAGGGGGCGGATACGCAGTATTTT
.,TRBJ2-5,TRBV28,.,CASNEQGTETQYF,TGTGCCAGCAATGAACAGGGAACGGAGACCCAGTACTTC
.,TRBJ1-4,TRBV30,.,CAWVERGGEKLFF,TGTGCCTGGGTCGAAAGAGGTGGTGAAAAACTGTTTTTT
.,TRBJ2-1,TRBV6-4,.,CASSDREGVKYNEQFF,TGTGCCAGCAGTGACAGGGAAGGGGTAAAGTACAATGAGCAGTTCTTC
.,TRBJ1-6,TRBV10-2,.,CASSEEKYNSPLHF,TGCGCCAGCAGTGAGGAGAAATATAATTCACCCCTCCACTTT
.,TRBJ2-2,TRBV29-1,.,CSVEEGAKLFF,TGCAGCGTTGAAGAGGGGGCTAAGCTGTTTTTT
.,TRBJ1-2,TRBV2,.,CASSDRGANYGYTF,TGTGCCAGCAGTGACCGGGGAGCTAACTATGGCTACACCTTC
.,TRBJ2-1,TRBV6-5,once,CASSDQTSSDEQFF,TGTGCCAGCAGCGATCAGACTAGTTCAGATGAGCAGTTCTTC
TRBD1,TRBJ1-5,TRBV6-5,.,CASSWGQSSNQPQHF,TGTGCCAGCAGCTGGGGACAGAGTAGCAATCAGCCCCAGCATTTT
.,TRBJ2-2,TRBV28,.,CAIRSQGLRRGTGELFF,TGTGCCATCCGCAGTCAGGGGCTGCGTCGGGGCACCGGGGAGCTGTTTTTT
TRBD1,TRBJ2-5,TRBV30,once,CAWSVTGVETQYF,TGTGCCTGGAGTGTAACAGGGGTGGAGACCCAGTACTTC
.,TRBJ1-2,TRBV28,.,CASSFLQGNHGYTF,TGTGCCAGCAGTTTCCTGCAGGGGAATCATGGCTACACCTTC
.,TRBJ2-7,TRBV2,.,CASSPWASYEQYF,TGTGCCAGCAGTCCCTGGGCGTCCTACGAGCAGTACTTC
TRBD2,TRBJ2-7,TRBV7-6,.,CASSPPGLAHEQYF,TGTGCCAGCAGTCCACCGGGACTAGCCCACGAGCAGTACTTC
.,TRBJ1-2,TRBV10-3,.,CAISVVDNSQKDYGYTF,TGTGCCATCAGTGTCGTGGACAATAGTCAAAAAGACTATGGCTACACCTTC
TRBD1,TRBJ2-1,TRBV7-3,.,CASSLKPGTGGEQFF,TGTGCCAGCAGCTTAAAGCCCGGGACAGGGGGTGAGCAGTTCTTC
.,TRBJ1-3,TRBV9,once,CASSIQGFSGNTIYF,TGTGCCAGCAGCATTCAGGGCTTCTCTGGAAACACCATATATTTT
.,TRBJ1-4,TRBV2,.,CASSPNGGGDEKLFF,TGTGCCAGCAGTCCCAACGGGGGGGGAGATGAAAAACTGTTTTTT
.,TRBJ2-7,TRBV27,.,CASSLSRLSEQYF,TGTGCCAGCAGTTTATCCCGACTATCCGAGCAGTACTTC
TRBD1,TRBJ2-5,TRBV5-4,.,CASSLASGGETQYF,TGTGCCAGCAGCTTGGCCTCAGGGGGAGAGACCCAGTACTTC
TRBD1,TRBJ2-7,TRBV10-2,.,CASSGTGGNVYEQYF,TGCGCCAGCAGTGGGACAGGGGGTAATGTCTACGAGCAGTACTTC
TRBD2,TRBJ2-1,TRBV15,.,CATSRDQRLAGGEQFF,TGTGCCACCAGCAGAGATCAGCGACTAGCGGGAGGTGAGCAGTTCTTC
.,TRBJ1-2,TRBV19,.,CASSTLGTIPIYGYTF,TGTGCCAGTAGTACCCTAGGGACAATCCCCATCTATGGCTACACCTTC